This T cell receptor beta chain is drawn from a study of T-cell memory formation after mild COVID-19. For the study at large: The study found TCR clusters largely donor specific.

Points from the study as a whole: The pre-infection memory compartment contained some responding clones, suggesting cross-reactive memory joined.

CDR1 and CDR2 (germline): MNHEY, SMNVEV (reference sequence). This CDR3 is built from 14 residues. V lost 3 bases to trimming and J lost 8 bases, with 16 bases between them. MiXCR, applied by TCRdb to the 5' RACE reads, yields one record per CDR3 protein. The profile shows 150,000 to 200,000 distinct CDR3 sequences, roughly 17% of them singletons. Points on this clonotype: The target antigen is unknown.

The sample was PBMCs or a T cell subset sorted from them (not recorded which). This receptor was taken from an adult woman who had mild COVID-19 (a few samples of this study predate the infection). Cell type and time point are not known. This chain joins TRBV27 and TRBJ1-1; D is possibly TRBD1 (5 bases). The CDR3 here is CASSFTGEGREAFF. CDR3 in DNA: TGTGCCAGCAGTTTTACAGGCGAAGGAAGGGAAGCTTTCTTT.